This TCR beta chain stems from a study of shared clonotypes between healthy human individuals. As concerns this clone: No antigen is known for it.

The study's findings and limits: Sorted-subset sequencing, rarefaction showed, was incomplete despite large depth. The genetic and exposure-history diversity represented was limited by few donors. Generation probabilities of non-shared clonotypes were lower (relative to those shared by all four donors).

An even split of each subset's genomic DNA across several immunoSEQ plates was performed. Profiled with immunoSEQ multiplex PCR; TCRdb holds only in-frame clones, not every one. The top ten clones hold 24% of a sample with about 120,000 clones, around 68% of them seen once. This TCR was recovered from a woman younger than 45 in good health. Sequencing used memory CD8+ T cells sorted from blood. The subset: CD45RO+ cells pooled with CCR7-negative TemRA cells.

The CDR3 DNA reads TGTGCCATCTTCCCGGGATCAACGGGAGGCTACACCTTC. This gives the protein CAIFPGSTGGYTF. The rearrangement uses TRBV28 and TRBJ1-2; D not resolved. This CDR3 region has 13 residues. Per germline, CDR1 MDHEN and CDR2 SYDVKM. V lost 10 bases and J 8 bases, leaving 20 bases between the germline ends.